This TCR beta chain was identified in a study of blood T cell repertoires in COVID-19 (dated by TCRdb to 2020 to 2021). In the study overall: Collaborator samples came from the United States, Italy and Spain and covered acute and convalescent phases of COVID-19. Subjects who had been exposed to COVID-19, were actively infected with it, or had recovered from it provided the deeply sampled blood TCRbeta repertoires that made up the dataset. The sample metadata nearly always contained a de-identified subject ID, COVID-19 status, age in years and sex. The repertoires were released in a freely available public database intended as a resource for research on the immune response to SARS-CoV-2. Samples were obtained from the ongoing ImmuneRACE study (first 160 participants) and from over a thousand subjects provided by 6 global collaborators. The prospective study material was composed of cDNA or gDNA derived from T cells, B-cell-depleted T cells, or PBMCs. HLA class I and class II types, where available, came from metadata supplied by the sample provider rather than from assay-based typing.

The immunoSEQ Assay, a bias-controlled multiplex PCR, was used to amplify TCRbeta CDR3 regions from genomic DNA. On the authors' methods: The number of nucleated cells in each sample was estimated from the amplification of reference gene primers within the assay. To quantify the absolute abundance of each unique TCRbeta CDR3 rearrangement, sequence reads were collapsed and filtered. For each sample, productive Simpson clonality was calculated as the square root of Simpson's diversity index across productive rearrangements. Entries here come from immuneACCESS through TCRdb and include only in-frame sequences with V and J called. Some clones fail to appear in such tables; in the studies checked, an unresolved V gene covers under half of the shortfall, and the cause of the remainder is unknown. V and J calls and clone size follow that table, whereas D and trimming were derived from the DNA. The sample has some 240,000 clones on record, 80% to 85% of them singletons. The biggest ten clones account for around 3.6% of the sample.

V gives up 3 bases and J gives up 4 bases, and the segment between their germline ends measures 10 bases. Reading the germline V gene gives CDR1 MDHEN and CDR2 SYDVKM. Inclusive of the bounding cysteine and phenylalanine, the CDR3 is 14 residues long. The entry retains the CDR3 DNA only, 42 bases that are in frame from base 1. In the prospective study, participants were about 18 to 95 years old, resided in about two dozen geographic areas of the United States, and were enrolled through a virtual design. Cohort assignment in the prospective study relied on participant-reported clinical history from a screening survey and a study questionnaire. ImmuneRACE Cohort 3 recovered participants were defined by two consecutive negative NP/OP PCR tests, healthcare professional clearance, or symptom resolution. Each participant in the prospective study had whole blood, serum and a nasopharyngeal or oropharyngeal swab collected by mobile phlebotomists. Prospective study participants could optionally give additional blood draws and questionnaires over an approximately 2-month period. Before DNA extraction, blood samples from the prospective study were shipped at room temperature or frozen.

Results and caveats for the whole study, not just this receptor: Clinical and demographic metadata were provided uncurated, with the amount varying by source and participant.

As for this clone: Its recognized antigen is unknown. No clone much larger than this one lies a single base away; base qualities are absent.

The chain is encoded by TRBV28 joined to TRBJ1-5, with an unclear D gene assignment. The sequence was obtained from a man in his fifties or sixties who had recovered from COVID-19. Sequencing was performed on PBMCs or T cells enriched from blood (not recorded which). Read as DNA, the sequence is TGTGCCAGCAGTTTCCGGGTCCGGAATCAGCCCCAGCATTTT. This sequence encodes CASSFRVRNQPQHF.